The clone carrying this T cell receptor beta chain was detected ten times or more. Its antigen is as yet unknown. Tregs were sorted as CD4+CD25+CD127-/low cells. Constant-region reverse primers amplified full-length variable regions, followed by semi-nested Nested Universal Primer A PCR. TCRdb reprocessed the 5' RACE reads with MiXCR, giving one entry per CDR3 protein. This table has about 42,000 distinct CDR3 sequences, 22% appearing once. Overall study findings and caveats: In terms of TCR gene usage, tumor memory CD4+ T cells clustered together with blood and lymph node memory CD4+ cells, as well as with lymph node naive CD4+ cells.

The germline V gene has CDR1 SQVTM and CDR2 ANQGSEA. V gave up 4 bases and J gave up 4 bases, with 5 bases separating them. The CDR3 is made up of 11 amino acids. The sequencing input was Tregs sorted from blood. This TCR derives from a female donor with breast cancer. The chain employs TRBV29-1 and TRBJ2-1, with unresolved D. The CDR3 reads CSVGTYNEQFF. The CDR3 DNA reads as TGCAGCGTTGGCACGTACAATGAGCAGTTCTTC.